This T cell receptor beta chain was observed in a study of cytomegalovirus exposure and HLA in healthy donors. The study's findings and limits: As a later analysis showed, a missense DCLRE1C variant was linked to trimming of TCR beta V- and J-genes.

In germline, CDR1 is SSHAT, CDR2 FNYEAQ (reference sequence). The CDR3 consists of 14 residues. Those who donated were healthy bone marrow donors. This clone was detected only a few times. Its target is unknown. Compared with germline, one end of the junction differs, possibly owing to a read error. 60 Vbeta and 13 Jbeta primers were used in PCR. Using immunoSEQ multiplex PCR, the repertoire was profiled, and TCRdb retains in-frame clones only, with some absent. The sample gives around 61,000 clones, 89% of which show up once; about 1.6% is in the top ten. The clonotype comes from a young man in good health and CMV-seropositive. V gene TRBV7-7 combines with J gene TRBJ1-4; 9 positions match TRBD1. The sequenced sample consisted of PBMCs. CDR3 residues: CASSRDRESEKLFF. Written as DNA, the CDR3 is TGTGCTAGCAGCCGGGACAGGGAGTCTGAAAAACTGTTTTTT.